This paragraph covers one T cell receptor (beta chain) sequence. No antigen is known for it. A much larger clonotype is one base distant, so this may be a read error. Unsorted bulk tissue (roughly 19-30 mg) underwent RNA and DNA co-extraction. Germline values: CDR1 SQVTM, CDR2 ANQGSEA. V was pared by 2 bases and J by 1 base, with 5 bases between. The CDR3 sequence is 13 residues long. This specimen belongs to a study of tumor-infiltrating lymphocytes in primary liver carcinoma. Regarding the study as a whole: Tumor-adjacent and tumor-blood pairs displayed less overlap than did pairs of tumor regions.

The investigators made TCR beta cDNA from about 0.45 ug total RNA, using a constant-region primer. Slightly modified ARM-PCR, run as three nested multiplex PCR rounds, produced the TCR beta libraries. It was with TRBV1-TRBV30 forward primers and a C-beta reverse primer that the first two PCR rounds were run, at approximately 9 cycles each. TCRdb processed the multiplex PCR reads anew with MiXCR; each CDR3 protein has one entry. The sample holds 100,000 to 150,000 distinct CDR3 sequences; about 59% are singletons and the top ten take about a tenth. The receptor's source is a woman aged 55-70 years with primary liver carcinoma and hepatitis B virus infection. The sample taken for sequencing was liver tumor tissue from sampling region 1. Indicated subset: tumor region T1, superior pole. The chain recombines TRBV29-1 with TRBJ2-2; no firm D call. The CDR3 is CSVEWQNTGELFF. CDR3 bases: TGCAGCGTTGAATGGCAGAACACCGGGGAGCTGTTTTTT.